A selection of T cell receptor beta chains follows, all from one sample in a study of response to subunit inactivated influenza vaccine. Each CDR3 protein is one row after TCRdb ran MiXCR on the RT-PCR reads. The repertoire holds around 850,000 distinct CDR3 sequences, with about a fifth as singletons. The sequences come from PBMCs from blood, collected about 5 days after vaccination. These receptors all come from a man aged 45-65 years who received an inactivated influenza vaccine. The CDR3 runs from the conserved cysteine through the conserved F or W. A D gene is named only where the DNA matches it firmly. Size tells how often a clone was seen (once, few, many) or the class of an expanded clone, and some rows leave it out.

-	-	TRBV7-9	TRBJ2-7	CASSSPSDGFYEQYF	TGTGCCAGCAGCTCTCCCTCGGACGGATTCTACGAGCAGTACTTC
TRBD2	many	TRBV10-3	TRBJ2-1	CAISGTSSSIDEQFF	TGTGCCATCTCCGGGACTAGTAGTTCGATCGATGAGCAGTTCTTC
-	many	TRBV12-3/TRBV12-4	TRBJ2-1	CASSFVYGVRVAYNEQFF	TGTGCCAGCAGTTTCGTTTATGGGGTTAGGGTTGCCTACAATGAGCAGTTCTTC
TRBD2	few	TRBV6-4	TRBJ2-1	CASSDSNSGGPNEQFF	TGTGCCAGCAGTGACTCGAATTCGGGGGGGCCCAATGAGCAGTTCTTC
TRBD1	few	TRBV7-9	TRBJ2-1	CASRGQGTQFF	TGTGCCAGCAGGGGACAGGGCACGCAGTTCTTC
-	many	TRBV24-1	TRBJ2-2	CATSDSARANTGELFF	TGTGCCACCAGTGATTCGGCAAGAGCGAACACCGGGGAGCTGTTTTTT
TRBD2	-	TRBV20-1	TRBJ2-1	CSARMLFSSGSTDEQFF	TGCAGTGCTAGAATGCTTTTCTCTAGCGGGAGTACGGATGAGCAGTTCTTC
-	few	TRBV10-3	TRBJ2-2	CAISEGPGELFF	TGTGCCATCAGTGAAGGGCCCGGGGAGCTGTTTTTT
-	-	TRBV20-1	TRBJ2-3	CSALQASTSTDTQYF	TGCAGTGCCCTGCAAGCGAGTACTAGCACAGATACGCAGTATTTT
TRBD1	-	TRBV28	TRBJ1-1	CASSIQGAAAAFF	TGTGCCAGCAGTATTCAGGGGGCGGCGGCGGCTTTCTTT
TRBD1	-	TRBV6-5	TRBJ2-4	CASSYIRDREEIQYF	TGTGCCAGCAGTTACATTAGGGACAGGGAGGAGATTCAGTACTTC
-	few	TRBV20-1	TRBJ2-1	CSASRESSYNEQFF	TGCAGTGCTAGTCGGGAAAGCTCCTACAATGAGCAGTTCTTC
-	few	TRBV20-1	TRBJ2-5	CSARQTEGLGETQYF	TGCAGTGCTCGCCAGACCGAGGGGCTTGGAGAGACCCAGTACTTC
-	few	TRBV7-2	TRBJ2-3	CASSLTPGHFTDTQYF	TGTGCCAGCAGCTTAACCCCTGGACATTTCACAGATACGCAGTATTTT
-	few	TRBV5-6	TRBJ2-7	CASSLGKGVEQYF	TGTGCCAGCAGCTTAGGAAAGGGGGTCGAGCAGTACTTC
-	once	TRBV10-3	TRBJ1-2	CAISLAAEKNYGYTF	TGTGCCATCTCCCTCGCGGCAGAAAAGAACTATGGCTACACCTTC
-	few	TRBV7-9	TRBJ2-3	CASSTPGRFTDTQYF	TGTGCCAGCAGCACCCCGGGCCGTTTCACAGATACGCAGTATTTT
-	-	TRBV6-6	TRBJ2-3	CASRPRGTDTQYF	TGTGCCAGCAGACCCCGTGGCACAGATACGCAGTATTTT
-	few	TRBV7-2	TRBJ2-7	CASSFFPGDYEQYF	TGTGCCAGCAGCTTTTTCCCCGGGGACTACGAGCAGTACTTC
-	few	TRBV7-2	TRBJ2-7	CASSHGGRYYEQYF	TGTGCCAGCAGCCATGGGGGACGATACTACGAGCAGTACTTC
TRBD1	-	TRBV28	TRBJ1-1	CASSRQGGTEAFF	TGTGCCAGCAGTAGACAGGGTGGGACTGAAGCTTTCTTT
-	many	TRBV28	TRBJ2-3	CASSPPGTRADTQYF	TGTGCCAGCAGTCCCCCGGGGACGCGAGCAGATACGCAGTATTTT
-	few	TRBV4-3	TRBJ1-4	CASSVGPRGEKLFF	TGCGCCAGCAGCGTCGGTCCCAGGGGAGAAAAACTGTTTTTT
-	many	TRBV20-1	TRBJ1-5	CSATQTHNQPQHF	TGCAGTGCCACCCAGACACATAATCAGCCCCAGCATTTT
-	once	TRBV20-1	TRBJ2-1	CSANRGSTDEQFF	TGCAGTGCCAACCGGGGCAGTACCGATGAGCAGTTCTTC
-	-	TRBV7-9	TRBJ1-1	CASSVDGAGTEAFF	TGTGCCAGCAGTGTGGACGGGGCGGGCACTGAAGCTTTCTTT
TRBD1	-	TRBV4-3	TRBJ2-5	CASSRQGAAGETQYF	TGCGCCAGCAGCCGACAGGGGGCGGCGGGGGAGACCCAGTACTTC
TRBD2	-	TRBV20-1	TRBJ2-1	CSARAPLAGVHNEQFF	TGCAGTGCTAGAGCTCCCCTAGCGGGAGTCCACAATGAGCAGTTCTTC
-	few	TRBV29-1	TRBJ2-5	CSVPGEAQYF	TGCAGCGTCCCCGGCGAGGCCCAGTACTTC
-	-	TRBV29-1	TRBJ2-2	CSVGKLLTGELFF	TGCAGCGTTGGGAAACTACTCACCGGGGAGCTGTTTTTT
TRBD1	-	TRBV12-3/TRBV12-4	TRBJ1-2	CASSPNRGGYIDGYTF	TGTGCCAGCAGCCCCAACAGGGGAGGATATATTGATGGCTACACCTTC
-	few	TRBV6-1	TRBJ2-2	CASSAPSGTGELFF	TGTGCCAGCAGTGCCCCGTCGGGCACCGGGGAGCTGTTTTTT
-	few	TRBV2	TRBJ1-5	CASSPTGGARQDQPQHF	TGTGCCAGCAGCCCCACCGGGGGGGCGCGGCAGGATCAGCCCCAGCATTTT
TRBD1	-	TRBV7-9	TRBJ2-1	CASSTVTGALTYNEQFF	TGTGCCAGCAGCACTGTGACAGGGGCCCTTACCTACAATGAGCAGTTCTTC
TRBD1	-	TRBV6-1	TRBJ2-2	CASSDRPGTGRATGELFF	TGTGCCAGCAGCGACAGGCCCGGGACAGGGAGGGCCACCGGGGAGCTGTTTTTT
-	-	TRBV4-3	TRBJ2-6	CASSQVGDPSGANVLTF	TGCGCCAGCAGCCAAGTCGGGGACCCCTCTGGGGCCAACGTCCTGACTTTC
TRBD2	few	TRBV9	TRBJ2-4	CASSSRSGRENIQYF	TGTGCCAGCAGCTCTCGTAGCGGGAGAGAAAACATTCAGTACTTC
-	once	TRBV18	TRBJ2-7	CASSPTGSPYEQYF	TGTGCCAGCTCACCAACGGGCAGCCCCTACGAGCAGTACTTC
-	few	TRBV10-3	TRBJ2-7	CAIDSSPGYEQYF	TGTGCCATAGACTCTTCCCCCGGCTACGAGCAGTACTTC
-	few	TRBV19	TRBJ1-5	CASSLRQGTQPQHF	TGTGCCAGTAGTCTACGTCAGGGTACTCAGCCCCAGCATTTT
TRBD2	many	TRBV12-3/TRBV12-4	TRBJ2-1	CASRGLAGYSYNEQFF	TGTGCCAGCAGAGGACTAGCGGGATACTCCTACAATGAGCAGTTCTTC
TRBD2	few	TRBV5-6	TRBJ2-2	CASSLPGLADTGELFF	TGTGCCAGCAGCTTACCGGGACTAGCGGACACCGGGGAGCTGTTTTTT
-	few	TRBV10-3	TRBJ2-7	CAISELPGVGNEQYF	TGTGCCATCAGTGAGTTGCCAGGGGTCGGGAACGAGCAGTACTTC
-	few	TRBV5-4	TRBJ2-7	CASSLGLQNEQYF	TGTGCCAGCAGCTTGGGGTTGCAGAACGAGCAGTACTTC
-	many	TRBV4-3	TRBJ2-4	CASSLWTDANIQYF	TGCGCCAGCAGCCTTTGGACAGACGCAAACATTCAGTACTTC
-	-	TRBV28	TRBJ1-1	CASSFEGGMNTEAFF	TGTGCCAGCAGTTTTGAGGGGGGAATGAACACTGAAGCTTTCTTT